The 25 T cell receptor beta chains in this list originate from one sample, sequenced in a study of T cell responses to AZD1222 COVID-19 vaccine. Sequencing used immunoSEQ multiplex PCR; TCRdb keeps in-frame clones, though not all of them. The table has over 100,000 clones, over 75% seen once. The sample consisted of peripheral blood, taken on day 0 of AZD1222 vaccination. These receptors were collected from an adult in good health.

The rearrangement uses TRBV27 and TRBJ2-7, with 9 bases lining up with TRBD1. The V and J ends lost 4 bases and 1 base, in that order; junction bases with no gene match: 14. CDR1 and CDR2 from the germline V gene are MNHEY and SMNVEV (reference sequence). The CDR3 length is 18 residues. CDR3 amino acids: CASSSRTGTGRRSYEQYF. The DNA of the CDR3 is TGTGCCAGCAGTTCCCGTACCGGGACAGGGCGAAGGTCCTACGAGCAGTACTTC.

By proportion, this clone is medium-sized. The gene calls are TRBV7-2 and TRBJ2-1, with 8 positions matching TRBD1. V was pared by 5 bases and J by 6 bases, with 15 bases of the junction left unmatched. CDR3 length equals 17 residues. CDR1 is SGHTA and CDR2 is FQGNSA in the germline V gene. The CDR3 DNA is TGTGCCAGCAGCCAACAAACCTCCGACAGGGGAGGCAATGAGCAGTTCTTC. Translated, it gives CASSQQTSDRGGNEQFF.

The chain couples TRBV28 to TRBJ1-2; 7 nucleotides match TRBD1. The CDR3 is made up of 16 amino acids. The V gene end was trimmed by 3 bases and the J gene end by 4 bases; junction bases not matched to a gene: 11. CDR1 MDHEN and CDR2 SYDVKM come from the germline V gene. The CDR3 nucleotides are TGTGCCAGCAGTTTCCCCAAGGGGGCGGGCTTCTATGGCTACACCTTC. It yields the protein CASSFPKGAGFYGYTF.

This chain connects TRBV6-6 to TRBJ1-2; D uncertain. The CDR3 has 12 residues. V lost 8 bases and J lost 2, with 9 bases in between. CDR1 is MNHNY, CDR2 SVGAGI, per germline (reference sequence). The CDR3 sequence: CASYESNYGYTF. CDR3 nucleotides: TGTGCCAGCTACGAGTCCAACTATGGCTACACCTTC.

The CDR3: CASSQDDQPQHF. The CDR3 DNA reads as TGCGCCAGCAGCCAAGATGATCAGCCCCAGCATTTT. V usage is TRBV4-3 and J usage is TRBJ1-5; D remains ambiguous. The germline gives CDR1 LGHNA, CDR2 YSLEER. The CDR3 covers 12 residues. Trimming removed 0 bases at V and 5 bases at J, with 2 bases between.

V and J are TRBV9 and TRBJ1-4; D gene unclear. V was clipped by 2 bases and J by 6 bases, with 11 bases between them. This CDR3 spans 14 amino acids. The V gene's germline CDR1 is SGDLS and CDR2 YYNGEE. The CDR3, as DNA: TGTGCCAGCAGCGTTCGCCTGAACGATGAAAAACTGTTTTTT. Its protein product is CASSVRLNDEKLFF.

This rearrangement joins TRBV12-3 or TRBV12-4 to TRBJ2-1; D is undetermined. Trimming left V 4 bases short and J 4 bases short, with 5 bases between. This CDR3 region has 12 residues. CDR3 in amino acids: CASSYTYNEQFF. In DNA form, the CDR3 reads TGTGCCAGCAGTTACACTTACAATGAGCAGTTCTTC.

The chain has TRBV11-2 and TRBJ2-2, with 13 bases identical to TRBD2. The CDR3 extends over 18 amino acids. From germline, CDR1 is SGHAT and CDR2 FQNNGV. V shed 0 bases and J 0 bases; nucleotides not matched to a gene: 1. The CDR3 nucleotides read TGTGCCAGCAGCTTAGAAGGGACTAGCGGGACGAACACCGGGGAGCTGTTTTTT. Translation: CASSLEGTSGTNTGELFF.

This chain joins TRBV28 and TRBJ1-1, with D possibly matching TRBD1 (6 bases). Germline V gene data show CDR1 as MDHEN and CDR2 as SYDVKM. The V gene lost 4 bases and the J gene lost 3 bases, with 18 bases spanning the gap. The CDR3 spans 16 residues. The CDR3 is CASSSPWGLVDTEAFF. CDR3 nucleotides: TGTGCCAGCAGTTCACCTTGGGGGCTGGTGGACACTGAAGCTTTCTTT. The entire variable domain, with the rest obtained from reference TRBV28 and TRBJ1-1, is as follows: DVKVTQSSRYLVKRTGEKVFLECVQDMDHENMFWYRQDPGLGLRLIYFSYDVKMKEKGDIPEGYSVSREKKERFSLILESASTNQTSMYLCASSSPWGLVDTEAFFGQGTRLTVV.

The chain carries TRBV18 and TRBJ2-3; D gene uncertain. The germline V and J ends were trimmed by 4 bases and 3 bases, with 8 bases remaining between them. The CDR3 covers 13 residues. Germline CDR1 KGHSH, CDR2 LQKENI. The CDR3 loop reads CASSLPGTDTQYF. The CDR3 DNA reads as TGTGCCAGCTCACTCCCCGGGACAGATACGCAGTATTTT. Complete variable domain (other parts from reference TRBV18 and TRBJ2-3): NAGVMQNPRHLVRRRGQEARLRCSPMKGHSHVYWYRQLPEEGLKFMVYLQKENIIDESGMPKERFSAEFPKEGPSILRIQQVVRGDSAAYFCASSLPGTDTQYFGPGTRLTVL.

Comment on this clone: Within the sample, other DNA sequences also encode this same CDR3. V is TRBV5-1 and J is TRBJ1-4; perhaps TRBD1 as D (5 bases). The V gene lost 2 bases and the J gene lost 8 bases, with 10 bases spanning the gap. Germline CDR1 reads SGHRS; CDR2 reads YFSETQ. The CDR3 sequence is 13 residues long. This CDR3 is CASSFQGGEKLFF. The CDR3 nucleotides read TGCGCCAGCAGCTTCCAGGGAGGAGAAAAACTGTTTTTT. The full variable domain, completed using reference TRBV5-1 and TRBJ1-4, is KAGVTQTPRYLIKTRGQQVTLSCSPISGHRSVSWYQQTPGQGLQFLFEYFSETQRNKGNFPGRFSGRQFSNSRSEMNVSTLELGDSALYLCASSFQGGEKLFFGSGTQLSVL.

The chain uses TRBV3-1 (or the pseudogene TRBV3-2) and TRBJ2-1, with D unresolved. Germline V CDR1 and CDR2: LGHDT, YNNKEL (reference sequence). Trimming stripped 1 base from V and 10 bases from J, with 8 bases between. The CDR3 is 12 residues long. The CDR3 nucleotides are TGTGCCAGCAGCCAAGTCCAGGTAGAGCAGTTCTTC. As protein: CASSQVQVEQFF.

This chain connects TRBV28 to TRBJ2-7; the D is unclear. The ends were cut back, 4 bases at V and 2 bases at J, with 6 bases in the middle. Germline CDR1 and CDR2: MDHEN and SYDVKM. The CDR3 is 12 amino acids. The CDR3 DNA is TGTGCCAGCAGTTCTGTTGCCTACGAGCAGTACTTC. Translating it yields CASSSVAYEQYF.

The genes are TRBV28 and TRBJ2-1; TRBD1 might be the D (5 bases). Germline CDR1 MDHEN, CDR2 SYDVKM. V shed 2 bases and J shed 6 bases, with 14 bases lying between them. CDR3 size: 15 residues. The chain's CDR3 is CASSLGAAHFNEQFF. The CDR3 bases are TGTGCCAGCAGTTTAGGGGCAGCCCATTTCAATGAGCAGTTCTTC.

V usage is TRBV28 and J usage is TRBJ1-3, with D maybe TRBD1 (6 bases). The V gene's germline CDR1 is MDHEN and CDR2 SYDVKM. V lost 7 bases, J lost 0 bases, and 7 bases lay in between. The CDR3 is made up of 13 amino acids. The CDR3 region is CASIRGSGNTIYF. For the CDR3, the DNA is TGTGCCAGCATCAGGGGCTCTGGAAACACCATATATTTT.

The CDR3 bases are TGTGCCAGCAGTGTCACAGGGTCAGGACTGTTTTTT. Amino acid sequence: CASSVTGSGLFF. The gene calls are TRBV28 and TRBJ1-4, with D maybe TRBD1 (6 bases). The CDR3 has 12 residues. Per the germline V gene, CDR1 is MDHEN and CDR2 is SYDVKM. V lost 5 bases, J lost 13 bases, and 14 bases lay in between.

The chain uses TRBV30 and TRBJ1-3, with D perhaps TRBD1 (5 bases). The CDR3 is made up of 15 amino acids. The V and J ends lost 1 base and 3 bases respectively, with 13 bases between them. From germline, CDR1 is GTSNPN and CDR2 SVGIG (reference sequence). CDR3 DNA: TGTGCCTGGAGTGAGGGGTTGCTTCGTGGAAACACCATATATTTT. Translating gives CAWSEGLLRGNTIYF.

V usage is TRBV4-3 and J usage is TRBJ2-1, with unresolved D. Per the germline V gene, CDR1 is LGHNA and CDR2 is YSLEER. The CDR3 spans 14 residues. The ends were cut back, 4 bases at V and 7 bases at J, with 14 bases in the middle. This chain's CDR3 is CASSRTFLLNEQFF. DNA of the CDR3: TGCGCCAGCAGCCGAACCTTTCTACTGAATGAGCAGTTCTTC.

The rearrangement links TRBV3-1 (or the pseudogene TRBV3-2) to TRBJ2-5; a possible D gene is TRBD2 (6 bases). CDR1 and CDR2 (germline): LGHDT, YNNKEL (reference sequence). CDR3 length equals 14 residues. The V end was cut by 1 base, the J end by 6 bases, with 12 bases between. CDR3 DNA: TGTGCCAGCAGCCAAGTAAGTGCGGGACAGACCCAGTACTTC. Protein: CASSQVSAGQTQYF.

This clone was found a few times. The chain employs TRBV28 and TRBJ1-2, with TRBD1 matching 10 bases. CDR1 is MDHEN, CDR2 SYDVKM, per germline. The CDR3 runs 18 residues. Trimming took 4 bases from V and 4 from J; bases not matched to a gene: 15. The CDR3 DNA reads TGTGCCAGCAGTTATACTACCATTCGACAGGGGGCATCCTATGGCTACACCTTC. Its translation: CASSYTTIRQGASYGYTF.

This clone was seen more than once but under ten times. The V gene is TRBV28, the J gene TRBJ1-2; no clear D. The V end lost 5 bases, the J end lost 4 bases, and 17 bases lay between the germline ends. Per germline, CDR1 MDHEN and CDR2 SYDVKM. The CDR3 is made up of 15 amino acids. CDR3 protein: CASSTPSRVRYGYTF. CDR3 DNA sequence: TGTGCCAGCAGTACCCCTTCTAGGGTCCGCTATGGCTACACCTTC.

The chain joins TRBV15 to TRBJ1-3; D gene uncertain. Germline assignment: CDR1 LNHNV and CDR2 YYDKDF (reference sequence). The length of the CDR3 is 15 residues. V lost 0 bases and J lost 0, with 6 bases in between. CDR3 coding DNA: TGTGCCACCAGCAGAGATCGACGCTCTGGAAACACCATATATTTT. It is translated as CATSRDRRSGNTIYF.

This clone has only one observation. The chain couples TRBV5-5 to TRBJ1-1; D unresolved. The CDR3 is 13 residues long. Between the trimmed V and J ends, which lost 2 bases and 1 base, there was a span of 6 bases. In germline, CDR1 is SGHKS, CDR2 YYEKEE (reference sequence). Here the CDR3 reads CASSFDTNTEAFF. The CDR3 DNA sequence: TGTGCCAGCAGCTTTGACACGAACACTGAAGCTTTCTTT.

This clone was observed once. The CDR3 spells CASSHSNEKLFF. CDR3 bases: TGTGCCAGCAGCCACTCAAATGAAAAACTGTTTTTT. V usage is TRBV3-1 (or the pseudogene TRBV3-2) and J usage is TRBJ1-4; unclear D gene. The CDR3 loop spans 12 amino acids. The germline CDR1 and CDR2 sequences are LGHDT and YNNKEL (reference sequence). Trimming took 3 bases from V and 5 from J, leaving 4 bases between them.

The rearrangement links TRBV28 to TRBJ1-5; D is perhaps TRBD1 (5 bases). The V and J ends lost 7 bases and 6 bases respectively, with 13 bases between them. The CDR3 spans 13 residues. The germline CDR1 and CDR2 sequences are MDHEN and SYDVKM. The CDR3 sequence: CASTGGAGQPQHF. In DNA form, the CDR3 reads TGTGCCAGCACTGGAGGGGCAGGTCAGCCCCAGCATTTT. Together with reference TRBV28 and TRBJ1-5, the CDR3 gives the full variable domain: DVKVTQSSRYLVKRTGEKVFLECVQDMDHENMFWYRQDPGLGLRLIYFSYDVKMKEKGDIPEGYSVSREKKERFSLILESASTNQTSMYLCASTGGAGQPQHFGDGTRLSIL.